One sample yielded the 6 T cell receptor beta chains listed below, sequenced in a study of CD8+ T cells in alopecia areata. Reverse transcribed after extraction, RNA yielded cDNA as the sequencing template. Data came from immunoSEQ multiplex PCR; TCRdb stores just in-frame clones and leaves some out. The sample comprises over 150,000 clones, roughly three fifths of which are singletons, and 4.5% to 6% rests with the top ten. The sequenced sample was CD8+ T cells sorted from blood. The receptor set was obtained from a human donor in good health.

This clone was seen a few times. This chain's CDR3 is CSAVAGAGGYEQYF. CDR3 DNA: TGCAGCGCCGTGGCGGGGGCCGGGGGGTACGAGCAGTACTTC. The chain uses TRBV29-1 and TRBJ2-7; D may be TRBD2 (7 bases). The germline V gene encodes CDR1 SQVTM and CDR2 ANQGSEA. V was shortened by 7 bases and J by 4 bases, with 20 bases between the two germline ends. The length of the CDR3 is 14 residues.

This clone was seen a handful of times. A junction end diverges from the germline sequence, so it may reflect a read error. The chain has TRBV29-1 and TRBJ1-2; D remains unclear. The CDR3 consists of 12 residues. Germline V lookup: CDR1 SQVTM, CDR2 ANQGSEA. CDR3 sequence: CSVEDNNYGYTF. The CDR3 DNA is TGCAGCGTGGAAGACAATAACTATGGCTACACCTTC.

This clone was counted a few times. V gene TRBV6-6 combines with J gene TRBJ2-5, with D perhaps TRBD1 or TRBD2 (5 bases each). Germline CDR1 is MNHNY and CDR2 is SVGAGI (reference sequence). CDR3 size: 13 residues. The V and J ends lost 0 bases and 9 bases respectively, with 11 bases between them. CDR3 protein: CASSYSRGRAQYF. The CDR3 DNA reads TGTGCCAGCAGTTACTCGAGGGGTAGGGCCCAGTACTTC.

The rearrangement links TRBV27 to TRBJ2-1; D call uncertain. The CDR3 consists of 13 residues. V lost 5 bases and J lost 4, with 9 bases in between. Looked up from germline, CDR1 is MNHEY and CDR2 is SMNVEV (reference sequence). The CDR3 protein is CASSAGIYNEQFF. The CDR3 DNA reads TGTGCCAGCAGTGCCGGAATATACAATGAGCAGTTCTTC.

V gene TRBV15 combines with J gene TRBJ2-7, with 9 bases identical to TRBD1. The V gene's germline CDR1 is LNHNV and CDR2 YYDKDF (reference sequence). J gave up 4 bases and V 4 bases, and 5 bases lay outside the gene matches. This CDR3 is 14 amino acids long. CDR3 loop: CATSTNRGQYEQYF. In DNA, the CDR3 is TGTGCCACCAGCACAAACAGGGGGCAGTACGAGCAGTACTTC.

This chain links TRBV7-9 with TRBJ2-7, with D unclear. V lost 5 bases, J lost 3 bases, and 8 bases lay in between. This CDR3 region has 12 residues. CDR1 SEHNR and CDR2 FQNEAQ come from the germline V gene (reference sequence). The CDR3 loop reads CASSITFYEQYF. The CDR3 coding sequence is TGTGCCAGCAGCATCACGTTCTACGAGCAGTACTTC.